The rows below give T cell receptor beta chains drawn from one sample of a study of OX40 agonist ivuxolimab in advanced cancers. The assay was immunoSEQ multiplex PCR, and TCRdb's table has in-frame clones only and misses some. The table shows around 68,000 clones, with about 85% occurring only once. The material sequenced was CD4+ or CD8+ T cells sorted from blood, taken in a trial of the OX40 agonist ivuxolimab. These TCRs come from an adult with an advanced solid tumor such as melanoma, head and neck, liver or kidney cancer. Each CDR3 is given with its conserved first and last residue. The D gene is left open where the match is weak. Size is stated for part of the rows, as once, few or many counts, or as a class when the clone is expanded.

v_call,d_call,j_call,clone_size,cdr3_nt,cdr3_aa
TRBV11-3,-,TRBJ2-1,-,TGTGCCAGCAGCTTAGAGGGGCGGGATTCGGATGAGCAGTTCTTC,CASSLEGRDSDEQFF
TRBV11-2,TRBD1,TRBJ2-3,-,TGTGCCAGCAGCTCCCCCGGGACAGGGACCACAGATACGCAGTATTTT,CASSSPGTGTTDTQYF
TRBV6-1,-,TRBJ2-1,few,TGTGCCAGCGGAGGGAGGTGGTATGAGCAGTTCTTC,CASGGRWYEQFF
TRBV28,TRBD2,TRBJ2-1,-,TGTGCCAGCAGGAGCCAGAGCTTAGAGCGGGGGGCCTACAATGAGCAGTTCTTC,CASRSQSLERGAYNEQFF
TRBV28,TRBD2,TRBJ2-5,-,TGTGCCAGCAGCCTTAGCGGGAGGGCTCAAGAGACCCAGTACTTC,CASSLSGRAQETQYF
TRBV11-1,-,TRBJ2-2,few,TGTGCCAGCAGCTTTACCACAGGGTTCGCGAACACCGGGGAGCTGTTTTTT,CASSFTTGFANTGELFF
TRBV29-1,-,TRBJ1-1,-,TGCAGCGTTGACGAGGTGAACACTGAAGCTTTCTTT,CSVDEVNTEAFF
TRBV28,-,TRBJ2-7,-,TGTGCCAGCAGCCCCAGGGAGAACCCTTCCTACGAGCAGTACTTC,CASSPRENPSYEQYF
TRBV2,TRBD1,TRBJ1-4,-,TGTGCCAGCAGATACGACAGGGGGTATAATGAAAAACTGTTTTTT,CASRYDRGYNEKLFF
TRBV4-2,TRBD2,TRBJ2-3,-,TGTGCCAGCAGCCAAGATTTTACGGGAGGGAGCACAGATACGCAGTATTTT,CASSQDFTGGSTDTQYF
TRBV25-1,-,TRBJ2-2,-,TGTGCCAGCAGGAGGGGCAGGGCGGCGAACACCGGGGAGCTGTTTTTT,CASRRGRAANTGELFF
TRBV7-9,TRBD2,TRBJ2-3,-,TGTGCCAGCAGCTTAGTAGCGGGAGGAAGCACAGATACGCAGTATTTT,CASSLVAGGSTDTQYF
TRBV29-1,-,TRBJ1-2,-,TGCAGCGTTTTCCTGACGGAAGAGGTACGGGGCTACACCTTC,CSVFLTEEVRGYTF
TRBV2,-,TRBJ1-1,-,TGTGCCAGCAGTGAAAATAGGGCTACAGGGTTTGAAGCTTTCTTT,CASSENRATGFEAFF
TRBV28,TRBD1,TRBJ2-6,-,TGTGCCAGCAGTTCCCCGGGACAGGGCTCTAGCGGCAGTTCTGGGGCCAACGTCCTGACTTTC,CASSSPGQGSSGSSGANVLTF
TRBV5-8,-,TRBJ1-1,-,TGTGCCAGCAGCTTGCCGGGATTCACTGAAGCTTTCTTT,CASSLPGFTEAFF
TRBV19,-,TRBJ2-2,-,TGTGCCAGTACAATATCGGGGCCCTCGAACACCGGGGAGCTGTTTTTT,CASTISGPSNTGELFF
TRBV7-2,TRBD1,TRBJ2-3,-,TGTGCCAGCAGCTTAGGGACAGGCGCGGCAGATACGCAGTATTTT,CASSLGTGAADTQYF
TRBV4-1,TRBD2,TRBJ2-2,-,TGCGCCAGCAGCCATTTTAGCGGGGGTAACACCGGGGAGCTGTTTTTT,CASSHFSGGNTGELFF